This T cell receptor (beta chain) was recovered during a study of blood T cell repertoires in COVID-19. Study at large: Sites in the United States, Italy and Spain provided acute and convalescent COVID-19 samples. Sources were T cells, B-cell-depleted T cells, or PBMCs; the material itself was cDNA or gDNA.

Authors' analysis steps: It was from reference gene primer amplification that nucleated cell counts were estimated. Method: immunoSEQ multiplex PCR; TCRdb's copy keeps in-frame clones and lacks some. From that table come the V and J calls and clone size; the DNA was used to work out D and trimming. Among roughly 130,000 clones listed, approximately 80% were seen once. The V gene end was trimmed by 0 bases and the J gene end by 11 bases; junction bases not matched to a gene: 7. Per germline, CDR1 MNHNS and CDR2 SASEGT. CDR3 length: 14 amino acids. The sequence was collected from an older man with acute or convalescent COVID-19. The gene calls are TRBV6-1 and TRBJ1-2, with 9 bases identical to TRBD1. The specimen was peripheral blood. The CDR3 reads CASSEAGTGFKYTF. The CDR3 DNA sequence: TGTGCCAGCAGTGAAGCTGGGACAGGGTTTAAGTACACCTTC.